These 31 T cell receptor beta chains were sequenced from one sample in a study of human T cells and chemical hapten exposure. Via MiXCR, TCRdb re-called the RACE reads, giving one row per CDR3 protein. The sample comprises about 190,000 distinct CDR3 sequences, 24% of which are singletons, and roughly 2.5% rests with the top ten. The time point is: patch test 3, about 24 weeks after DPC sensitization. Treatment defined: therapeutic diphenylcyclopropenone sensitization with weekly scalp DPC. Sample: whole blood, taken in connection with sensitization to the hapten diphenylcyclopropenone (DPC). The receptors shown here come from a woman between 40 and 55 years old with alopecia areata. Some clones in this sample may be carry-over from other donors' samples.

This clonotype was counted a few times. The rearrangement uses TRBV6-5 and TRBJ2-1; a possible D gene is TRBD2 (6 bases). The germline gives CDR1 MNHEY, CDR2 SVGAGI. The germline V and J ends were trimmed by 0 bases and 7 bases, with 16 bases remaining between them. The CDR3 is 16 amino acids. The DNA for the CDR3 is TGTGCCAGCAGTTACTCGTTACATAGCGGAGGGAATGAGCAGTTCTTC. This translates into CASSYSLHSGGNEQFF.

The chain links TRBV28 to TRBJ1-5, with D perhaps TRBD1 (6 bases). Per germline, CDR1 MDHEN and CDR2 SYDVKM. V lost 3 bases and J 2 bases, leaving 23 bases between the germline ends. The CDR3 is 19 amino acids. CDR3 DNA sequence: TGTGCCAGCAGTTTTTTTGTTAATTACCGGGACATGGGCAATCAGCCCCAGCATTTT. Translation: CASSFFVNYRDMGNQPQHF.

V is TRBV28 and J is TRBJ2-7; D is undetermined. V lost 3 bases to trimming and J lost 9 bases, with 18 bases between them. The CDR3 sequence is 14 residues long. Germline lookup yields CDR1 MDHEN and CDR2 SYDVKM. The CDR3 DNA reads as TGTGCCAGCAGTTTCGGTTACCCTCGGGTTGTGCAGTACTTC. It specifies CASSFGYPRVVQYF.

The chain recombines TRBV12-3 or TRBV12-4 with TRBJ2-1, with no clear D. V shed 6 bases and J shed 7 bases, with 7 bases lying between them. CDR3 length equals 11 residues. As DNA, the CDR3 is TGTGCCAGCAGGGCTACGAATGAGCAGTTCTTC. This sequence encodes CASRATNEQFF.

The chain has TRBV12-3 or TRBV12-4 and TRBJ1-2; 9 bases are a match to TRBD1. The V and J ends lost 6 bases and 8 bases, in that order; junction bases with no gene match: 10. The CDR3 is 14 amino acids. This chain's CDR3 is CASRGGDRAGGYTF. The DNA of the CDR3 is TGTGCCAGCAGGGGCGGGGACAGGGCTGGAGGCTACACCTTC.

The chain links TRBV2 to TRBJ1-5; D is ambiguous. There are 14 residues in the CDR3. CDR1 and CDR2 (germline): SNHLY, FYNNEI. The V and J ends lost 2 bases and 3 bases respectively, with 8 bases between them. In DNA, the CDR3 is TGTGCCAGCAGTGAAAGGCAGAACAATCAGCCCCAGCATTTT. Its translation: CASSERQNNQPQHF. The variable domain in full, with the rest retrieved from reference TRBV2 and TRBJ1-5, is EPEVTQTPSHQVTQMGQEVILRCVPISNHLYFYWYRQILGQKVEFLVSFYNNEISEKSEIFDDQFSVERPDGSNFTLKIRSTKLEDSAMYFCASSERQNNQPQHFGDGTRLSIL.

This clonotype appeared a few times. The gene calls are TRBV28 and TRBJ2-1; D may be TRBD1 (5 bases). The CDR3 is made up of 12 amino acids. V lost 5 bases and J 6 bases, leaving 8 bases between the germline ends. Germline lookup yields CDR1 MDHEN and CDR2 SYDVKM. The CDR3, as DNA: TGTGCCAGCAGTGACAGACTCAATGAGCAGTTCTTC. Its translation is CASSDRLNEQFF.

The chain carries TRBV5-1 and TRBJ2-7; 8 bases align to TRBD2. The CDR3 has 16 amino acids. With V trimmed by 4 bases and J by 3 bases, 12 bases remained unmatched. The germline CDR1 and CDR2 sequences are SGHRS and YFSETQ. The chain's CDR3 is CASSLGGGRTFYEQYF. DNA for the CDR3: TGCGCCAGCAGCCTCGGCGGCGGGAGGACCTTCTACGAGCAGTACTTC.

A few counts support this clonotype. This chain connects TRBV15 to TRBJ2-1; TRBD2 matches at 8 bases. CDR1 and CDR2 (germline): LNHNV, YYDKDF (reference sequence). The CDR3 loop spans 17 amino acids. The V and J ends lost 0 bases and 4 bases, in that order; junction bases with no gene match: 8. The CDR3 DNA is TGTGCCACCAGCAGAGAACCCGGCGGGAGGAGGTACAATGAGCAGTTCTTC. This sequence encodes CATSREPGGRRYNEQFF.

For this clonotype: A read error may explain this, as a much larger clone is one base away. The chain carries TRBV28 and TRBJ2-5; unclear D gene. With 4 bases removed from V and 2 bases from J, the gap between germline ends came to 11 bases. The V gene's germline CDR1 is MDHEN and CDR2 SYDVKM. The CDR3 spans 14 residues. For the CDR3, the DNA is TGTGCCAGCAGTTCCGGACGGATTCAAGAGACCCAGTACTTC. It encodes CASSSGRIQETQYF.

This clonotype was observed a few times. The chain uses TRBV7-9 and TRBJ2-3; D could derive from TRBD1 or TRBD2 (5 bases each). Trimming stripped 1 base from V and 15 bases from J, with 17 bases between. The CDR3 sequence is 13 residues long. Germline V gene lookup returns CDR1 SEHNR and CDR2 FQNEAQ (reference sequence). The CDR3 DNA reads as TGTGCCAGCAGCTTAGATCAAACTACTAGGGGCTATTTT. It translates to CASSLDQTTRGYF. Full variable domain (rest looked up from reference TRBV7-9 and TRBJ2-3): DTGVSQNPRHKITKRGQNVTFRCDPISEHNRLYWYRQTLGQGPEFLTYFQNEAQLEKSRLLSDRFSAERPKGSFSTLEIQRTEQGDSAMYLCASSLDQTTRGYFGPGTRLTVL.

Regarding this clonotype: A read error may be the cause here, since a much bigger clone is one base away. J is TRBJ2-3 and V is TRBV6-2 or TRBV6-3; no definite D call. This CDR3 has 12 amino acids. V was clipped by 6 bases and J by 2 bases, with 6 bases between them. CDR1 and CDR2 (germline): MNHEY, SVGEGT. In DNA, the CDR3 is TGTGCCAGCAGCCGATTCACAGATACGCAGTATTTT. It encodes CASSRFTDTQYF.

DNA for the CDR3: TGCGCCAGCAGCTTGCAGGGAGGGCCCCAAGAGACCCAGTACTTC. It codes for CASSLQGGPQETQYF. The V and J genes are TRBV5-1 and TRBJ2-5; 7 bases are a match to TRBD2. There are 15 residues in the CDR3. Germline values: CDR1 SGHRS, CDR2 YFSETQ. V was clipped by 1 base and J by 1 base; unmatched bases: 4.

CDR3 in amino acids: CASRPRDGWMTEAFF. The CDR3 DNA is TGTGCCAGCAGACCGCGGGACGGCTGGATGACTGAAGCTTTCTTT. The V and J genes are TRBV6-2 or TRBV6-3 and TRBJ1-1; perhaps TRBD1 as D (5 bases). Germline CDR1 and CDR2: MNHEY and SVGEGT. Between the trimmed V and J ends, which lost 6 bases and 5 bases, there was a span of 19 bases. The length of the CDR3 is 15 residues.

This clonotype has only a few counts. The chain couples TRBV6-2 or TRBV6-3 to TRBJ2-7, with TRBD2 identical over 10 bases. The CDR3 covers 15 residues. V lost 5 bases and J lost 0; bases outside the gene matches: 4. CDR1 is MNHEY, CDR2 SVGEGT, per germline. The CDR3: CASSGLAAHSYEQYF. Written as DNA, the CDR3 is TGTGCCAGCAGTGGACTAGCGGCCCACTCCTACGAGCAGTACTTC.

This clonotype was recorded a few times. The chain combines TRBV5-1 with TRBJ2-3, with TRBD2 identical over 8 bases. The J segment lost 0 bases and the V segment lost 0 bases, leaving 3 bases of the junction unmatched. The CDR3 consists of 16 residues. The V gene's germline CDR1 is SGHRS and CDR2 YFSETQ. CDR3 protein: CASSLGASGSTDTQYF. The CDR3 nucleotides read TGCGCCAGCAGCTTGGGGGCTAGCGGGAGCACAGATACGCAGTATTTT.

The table lists this clonotype with many counts. The gene calls are TRBV7-9 and TRBJ1-1; 7 nucleotides line up with TRBD1. With V trimmed by 1 base and J by 1 base, 3 bases remained unmatched. The CDR3 spans 15 residues. Germline V lookup: CDR1 SEHNR, CDR2 FQNEAQ (reference sequence). CDR3 in amino acids: CASSLETGRNTEAFF. The CDR3 DNA is TGTGCCAGCAGCTTAGAGACAGGGAGGAACACTGAAGCTTTCTTT.

This clonotype was observed a handful of times. This chain links TRBV20-1 with TRBJ2-7, with D unresolved. The germline V gene encodes CDR1 DFQATT and CDR2 SNEGSKA (reference sequence). The CDR3 has 12 amino acids. Trimming shortened V by 4 bases and J by 6 bases, and 13 bases separated the two germline ends. The CDR3 here is CSATLTPTEQYF. CDR3 sequence (DNA): TGCAGTGCTACCTTGACTCCAACCGAGCAGTACTTC.

The rearrangement links TRBV12-3 or TRBV12-4 to TRBJ2-1; D call uncertain. The CDR3 is 14 amino acids. V lost 1 base to trimming and J lost 5 bases, with 9 bases between them. The CDR3, as DNA: TGTGCCAGCAGTTTAGTTTCGGGCAACAATGAGCAGTTCTTC. Amino acids: CASSLVSGNNEQFF.

This chain connects TRBV7-2 to TRBJ2-5; D possibly corresponds to TRBD2 (6 bases). Trimming took 5 bases from V and 4 from J, leaving 14 bases between them. This CDR3 is 14 amino acids long. Germline V gene lookup returns CDR1 SGHTA and CDR2 FQGNSA. CDR3 protein: CASSRRKEGETQYF. The CDR3 DNA follows: TGTGCCAGCAGCCGTAGGAAGGAGGGAGAGACCCAGTACTTC.

CDR3 region: CASSPAYSGANVLTF. The CDR3 DNA sequence: TGTGCCAGCAGTCCTGCGTACTCTGGGGCCAACGTCCTGACTTTC. The chain carries TRBV28 and TRBJ2-6, with D unresolved. The CDR3 has 15 amino acids. Germline values: CDR1 MDHEN, CDR2 SYDVKM. Trimming took 5 bases from V and 0 from J, leaving 8 bases between them.

This clonotype occurred a few times. The chain links TRBV12-3 or TRBV12-4 to TRBJ2-2; no definite D call. Deletions cut 2 bases from V and 1 base from J, with 5 bases between. The CDR3 consists of 14 residues. CDR3 coding DNA: TGTGCCAGCAGTTTAATGGAGAACACCGGGGAGCTGTTTTTT. Translating it yields CASSLMENTGELFF.

V gene TRBV12-3 or TRBV12-4 combines with J gene TRBJ1-2; no reliable D call. The CDR3 has 13 amino acids. Trimming stripped 0 bases from V and 6 bases from J, with 8 bases between. The CDR3 bases are TGTGCCAGCAGTTTAGCGGCGGTCGATGGCTACACCTTC. It specifies CASSLAAVDGYTF.

This clonotype was recorded many times. This chain links TRBV29-1 with TRBJ1-1, with D maybe TRBD1 (6 bases). CDR3 length: 13 residues. V lost 3 bases and J lost 7, with 15 bases in between. From germline, CDR1 is SQVTM and CDR2 ANQGSEA. CDR3 loop: CSVEGGGGGEAFF. The CDR3 coding sequence is TGCAGCGTTGAGGGAGGGGGAGGCGGTGAAGCTTTCTTT.

The chain joins TRBV6-5 to TRBJ2-1, with 8 bases that match TRBD1. Germline-derived CDR1 and CDR2 are MNHEY and SVGAGI. J gave up 2 bases and V 7 bases, and 4 bases lay outside the gene matches. CDR3 length: 14 residues. The CDR3 loop reads CASKTQGAYNEQFF. The CDR3 region has the DNA TGTGCCAGCAAGACACAGGGGGCCTACAATGAGCAGTTCTTC.

To note about this clonotype: This may be a read error, as it is one base from a much larger clone. The J gene is TRBJ2-3, the V gene TRBV9, with 7 bases fitting TRBD2. Looked up from germline, CDR1 is SGDLS and CDR2 is YYNGEE. V lost 6 bases and J lost 4; bases outside the gene matches: 11. This CDR3 contains 15 residues. CDR3 coding DNA: TGTGCCAGCAATCCGGCGGCTACTAGCGCAGATACGCAGTATTTT. Encoded protein: CASNPAATSADTQYF. The complete variable domain, with remaining parts taken from reference TRBV9 and TRBJ2-3, reads DSGVTQTPKHLITATGQRVTLRCSPRSGDLSVYWYQQSLDQGLQFLIQYYNGEERAKGNILERFSAQQFPDLHSELNLSSLELGDSALYFCASNPAATSADTQYFGPGTRLTVL.

This chain connects TRBV20-1 to TRBJ2-6; D remains unclear. Germline-derived CDR1 and CDR2 are DFQATT and SNEGSKA (reference sequence). V lost 6 bases, J lost 2 bases, and 5 bases lay in between. The CDR3 length is 12 residues. The CDR3 nucleotides are TGCAGTGCCTCGACTGGGGCCAACGTCCTGACTTTC. Translated: CSASTGANVLTF.

This sequence joins TRBV20-1 and TRBJ1-5, with TRBD1 as a possible D gene (5 bases). The V gene lost 1 base and the J gene lost 2 bases, with 9 bases spanning the gap. The CDR3 spans 14 residues. The germline gives CDR1 DFQATT, CDR2 SNEGSKA (reference sequence). The CDR3 DNA is TGCAGTGCTAGAGCGGGGGTCGGCAATCAGCCCCAGCATTTT. It specifies CSARAGVGNQPQHF.

The chain has TRBV28 and TRBJ2-7; tentative D call: TRBD1 (6 bases). The CDR3 loop spans 14 amino acids. The germline CDR1 and CDR2 sequences are MDHEN and SYDVKM. Deletions cut 7 bases from V and 2 bases from J, with 15 bases between. CDR3 nucleotides: TGTGCCAGCATTCCCGCAGGGGATACCTACGAGCAGTACTTC. It encodes CASIPAGDTYEQYF. Together with reference TRBV28 and TRBJ2-7, the CDR3 gives the full variable domain: DVKVTQSSRYLVKRTGEKVFLECVQDMDHENMFWYRQDPGLGLRLIYFSYDVKMKEKGDIPEGYSVSREKKERFSLILESASTNQTSMYLCASIPAGDTYEQYFGPGTRLTVT.

This clonotype was seen a handful of times. The V gene is TRBV6-5, the J gene TRBJ1-2; the D is unclear. CDR1 is MNHEY and CDR2 is SVGAGI in the germline V gene. The V end lost 2 bases, the J end lost 6 bases, and 13 bases lay between the germline ends. This CDR3 spans 14 amino acids. DNA of the CDR3: TGTGCCAGCAGTTACAGTCCGAAGGGAAATGGCTACACCTTC. As protein: CASSYSPKGNGYTF.

The chain recombines TRBV3-1 with TRBJ1-5; a possible D gene is TRBD1 (5 bases). The CDR3 covers 14 residues. Germline V lookup: CDR1 LGHDT, CDR2 YNNKEL (reference sequence). Trimming pared 1 base from V and 7 bases from J, leaving 11 bases between. The CDR3 is CASSQGQQGQPQHF. The CDR3 bases are TGTGCCAGCAGCCAAGGGCAGCAGGGACAGCCCCAGCATTTT.